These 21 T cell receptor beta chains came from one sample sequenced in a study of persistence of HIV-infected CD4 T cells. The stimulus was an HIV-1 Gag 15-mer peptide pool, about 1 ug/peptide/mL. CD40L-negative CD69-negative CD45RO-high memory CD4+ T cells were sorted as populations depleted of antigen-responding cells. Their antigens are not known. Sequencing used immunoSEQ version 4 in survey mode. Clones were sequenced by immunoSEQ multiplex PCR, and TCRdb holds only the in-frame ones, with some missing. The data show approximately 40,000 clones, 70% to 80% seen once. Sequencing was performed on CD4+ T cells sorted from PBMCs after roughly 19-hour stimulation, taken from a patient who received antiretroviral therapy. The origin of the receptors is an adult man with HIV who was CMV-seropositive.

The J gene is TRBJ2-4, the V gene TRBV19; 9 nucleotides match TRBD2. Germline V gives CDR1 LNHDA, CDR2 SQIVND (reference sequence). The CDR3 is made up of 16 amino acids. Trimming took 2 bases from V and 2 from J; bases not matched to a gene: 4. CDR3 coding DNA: TGTGCCAGTAGTATAATGCTAGCGGGGACCAAAAACATTCAGTACTTC. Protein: CASSIMLAGTKNIQYF.

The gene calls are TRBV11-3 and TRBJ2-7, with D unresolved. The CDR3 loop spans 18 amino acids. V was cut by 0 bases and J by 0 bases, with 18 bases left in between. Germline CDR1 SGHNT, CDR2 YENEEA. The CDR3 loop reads CASSLDLHKQQSSYEQYF. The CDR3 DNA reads TGTGCCAGCAGCTTAGATTTACACAAACAACAGAGCTCCTACGAGCAGTACTTC.

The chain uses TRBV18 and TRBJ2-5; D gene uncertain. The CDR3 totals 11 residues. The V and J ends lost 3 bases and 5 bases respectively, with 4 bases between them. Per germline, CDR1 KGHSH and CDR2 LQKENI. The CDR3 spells CASSPMETQYF. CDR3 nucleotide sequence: TGTGCCAGCTCACCGATGGAGACCCAGTACTTC.

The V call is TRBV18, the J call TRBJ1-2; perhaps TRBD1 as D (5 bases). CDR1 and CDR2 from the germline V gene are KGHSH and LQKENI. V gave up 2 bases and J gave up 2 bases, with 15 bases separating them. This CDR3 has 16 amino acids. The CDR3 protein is CASSPGVRGWNYGYTF. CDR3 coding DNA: TGTGCCAGCTCACCAGGTGTCCGGGGGTGGAACTATGGCTACACCTTC.

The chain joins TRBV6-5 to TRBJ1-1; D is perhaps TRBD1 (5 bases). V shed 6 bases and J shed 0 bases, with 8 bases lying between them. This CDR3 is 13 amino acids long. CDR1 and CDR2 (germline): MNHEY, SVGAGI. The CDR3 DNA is TGTGCCAGCAGACTCAGGGTGAACACTGAAGCTTTCTTT. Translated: CASRLRVNTEAFF.

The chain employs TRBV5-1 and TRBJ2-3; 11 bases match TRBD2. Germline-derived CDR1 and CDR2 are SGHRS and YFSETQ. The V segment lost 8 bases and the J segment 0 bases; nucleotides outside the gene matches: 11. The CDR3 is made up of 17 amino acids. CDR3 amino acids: CASSSRPSGGSTDTQYF. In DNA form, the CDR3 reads TGCGCCAGTAGTTCAAGGCCTAGCGGGGGGAGCACAGATACGCAGTATTTT.

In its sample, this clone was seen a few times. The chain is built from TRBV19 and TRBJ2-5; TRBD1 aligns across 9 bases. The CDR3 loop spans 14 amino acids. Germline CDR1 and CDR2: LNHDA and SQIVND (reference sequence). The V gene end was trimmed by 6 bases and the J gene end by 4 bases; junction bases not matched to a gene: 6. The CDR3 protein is CASRPGTGRETQYF. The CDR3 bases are TGTGCCAGTAGGCCAGGGACAGGGCGAGAGACCCAGTACTTC.

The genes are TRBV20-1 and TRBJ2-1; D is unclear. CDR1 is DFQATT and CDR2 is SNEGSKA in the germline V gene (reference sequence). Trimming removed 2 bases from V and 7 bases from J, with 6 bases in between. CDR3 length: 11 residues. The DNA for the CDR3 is TGCAGTGCTAGACAAGATAATGAGCAGTTCTTC. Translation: CSARQDNEQFF.

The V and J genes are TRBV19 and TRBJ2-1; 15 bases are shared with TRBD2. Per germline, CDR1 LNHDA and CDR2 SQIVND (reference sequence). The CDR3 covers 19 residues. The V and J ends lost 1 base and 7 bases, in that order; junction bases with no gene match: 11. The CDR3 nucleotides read TGTGCCAGTAGTATAGGAGTTCCCGGGACTAGCGGGAGGAGGAATGAGCAGTTCTTC. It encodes CASSIGVPGTSGRRNEQFF. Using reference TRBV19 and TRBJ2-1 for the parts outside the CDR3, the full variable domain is DGGITQSPKYLFRKEGQNVTLSCEQNLNHDAMYWYRQDPGQGLRLIYYSQIVNDFQKGDIAEGYSVSREKKESFPLTVTSAQKNPTAFYLCASSIGVPGTSGRRNEQFFGPGTRLTVL.

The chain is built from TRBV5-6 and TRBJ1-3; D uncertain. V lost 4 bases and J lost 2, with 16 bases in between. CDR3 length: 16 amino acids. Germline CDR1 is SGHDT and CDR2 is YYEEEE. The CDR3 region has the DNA TGTGCCAGCAGCGGCCGGAGGGCGGTGACTGGAAACACCATATATTTT. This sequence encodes CASSGRRAVTGNTIYF.

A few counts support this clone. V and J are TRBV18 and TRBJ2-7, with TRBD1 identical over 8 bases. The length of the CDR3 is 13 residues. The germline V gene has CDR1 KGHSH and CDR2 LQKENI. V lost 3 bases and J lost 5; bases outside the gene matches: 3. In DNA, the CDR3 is TGTGCCAGCTCACCGGACAGGGTAAACGAGCAGTACTTC. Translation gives CASSPDRVNEQYF.

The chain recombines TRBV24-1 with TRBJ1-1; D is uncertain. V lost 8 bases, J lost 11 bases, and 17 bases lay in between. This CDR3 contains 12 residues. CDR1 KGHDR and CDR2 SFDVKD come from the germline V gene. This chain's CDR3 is CATTIPHGLAFF. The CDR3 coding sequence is TGTGCCACCACTATACCCCATGGGTTGGCTTTCTTT.

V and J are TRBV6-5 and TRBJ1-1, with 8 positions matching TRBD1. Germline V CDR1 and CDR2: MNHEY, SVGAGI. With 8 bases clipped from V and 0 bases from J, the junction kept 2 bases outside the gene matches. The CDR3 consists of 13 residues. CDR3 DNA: TGTGCCAGCCGACAGGGGATGAACACTGAAGCTTTCTTT. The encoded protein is CASRQGMNTEAFF.

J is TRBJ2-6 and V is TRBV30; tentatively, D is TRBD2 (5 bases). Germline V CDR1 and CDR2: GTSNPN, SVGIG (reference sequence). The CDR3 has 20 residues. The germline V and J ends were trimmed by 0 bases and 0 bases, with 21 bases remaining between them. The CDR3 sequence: CAWSVGLLLRLDSGANVLTF. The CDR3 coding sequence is TGTGCCTGGAGTGTCGGACTGCTTCTTCGCCTCGACTCTGGGGCCAACGTCCTGACTTTC.

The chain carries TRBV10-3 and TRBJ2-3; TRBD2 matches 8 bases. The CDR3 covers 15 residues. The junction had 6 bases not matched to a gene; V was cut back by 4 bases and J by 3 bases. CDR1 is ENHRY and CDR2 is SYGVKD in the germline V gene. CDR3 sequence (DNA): TGTGCCATCAGTGTCTCGGGGGGGGGAACAGATACGCAGTATTTT. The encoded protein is CAISVSGGGTDTQYF.

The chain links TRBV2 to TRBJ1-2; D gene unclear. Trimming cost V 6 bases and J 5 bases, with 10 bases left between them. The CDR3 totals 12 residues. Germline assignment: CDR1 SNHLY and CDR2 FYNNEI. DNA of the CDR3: TGTGCCAGCAGCCCCGGGGAGTATGGCTACACCTTC. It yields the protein CASSPGEYGYTF.

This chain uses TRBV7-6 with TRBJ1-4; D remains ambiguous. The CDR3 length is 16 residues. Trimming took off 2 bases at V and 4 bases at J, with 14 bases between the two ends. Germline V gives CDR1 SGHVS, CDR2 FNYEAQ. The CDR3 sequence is CASSLHQSGSNEKLFF. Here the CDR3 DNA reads TGTGCCAGCAGCTTACACCAGTCGGGGAGTAATGAAAAACTGTTTTTT.

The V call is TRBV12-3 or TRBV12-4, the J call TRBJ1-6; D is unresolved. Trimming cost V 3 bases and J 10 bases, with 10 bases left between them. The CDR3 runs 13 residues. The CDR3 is CASSFKGGSPLHF. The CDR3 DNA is TGTGCCAGCAGTTTTAAGGGCGGGTCACCCCTCCACTTT.

CDR3 nucleotides: TGTGCCATCCTTCCCGCTAGCGGGAGGGCAGATACGCAGTATTTT. Translation gives CAILPASGRADTQYF. This chain uses TRBV10-3 with TRBJ2-3; 12 nucleotides line up with TRBD2. The germline V gene has CDR1 ENHRY and CDR2 SYGVKD. The V and J ends lost 8 bases and 4 bases, in that order; junction bases with no gene match: 7. This CDR3 has 15 residues.

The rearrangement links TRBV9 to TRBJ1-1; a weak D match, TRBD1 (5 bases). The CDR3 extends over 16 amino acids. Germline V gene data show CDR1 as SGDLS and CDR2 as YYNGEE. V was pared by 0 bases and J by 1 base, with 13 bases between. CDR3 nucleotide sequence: TGTGCCAGCAGCGTAGTTAGGGGCGCTCAGAACACTGAAGCTTTCTTT. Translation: CASSVVRGAQNTEAFF.

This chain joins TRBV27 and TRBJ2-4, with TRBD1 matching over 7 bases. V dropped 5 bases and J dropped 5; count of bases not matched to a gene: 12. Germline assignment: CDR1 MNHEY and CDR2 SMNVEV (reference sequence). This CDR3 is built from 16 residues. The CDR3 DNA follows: TGTGCCAGCAGTCGTCGCGTAACAGGGGCACAAAACATTCAGTACTTC. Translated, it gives CASSRRVTGAQNIQYF.